The 30 T cell receptor beta chains given below trace back to one sample, sequenced in a study of cytomegalovirus exposure and HLA in healthy donors. It was with 60 Vbeta and 13 Jbeta primers that the PCR ran. Repertoires were generated with immunoSEQ multiplex PCR, while TCRdb's copy carries only in-frame clones and drops some. This repertoire shows about 120,000 clones, approximately 17% found once; its top ten account for approximately 2.9%. Sequences were obtained from PBMCs. Receptor source: a female donor in good health and CMV-seropositive.

This clone was counted between two and nine times. This CDR3 reads CASSLAPGQRSQETQYF. The CDR3 DNA reads as TGTGCCAGCAGCCTTGCCCCGGGACAGAGGAGCCAAGAGACCCAGTACTTC. The chain has TRBV7-6 and TRBJ2-5, with 7 bases lining up with TRBD1. This CDR3 has 17 residues. In germline, CDR1 is SGHVS, CDR2 FNYEAQ. Unmatched junction bases numbered 13, after V lost 5 bases and J lost 1 base.

In its sample, this clone was seen a few times. This chain connects TRBV2 to TRBJ2-5; D is possibly TRBD2 (7 bases). Germline CDR1 is SNHLY and CDR2 is FYNNEI. CDR3 length equals 13 residues. V was pared by 6 bases and J by 7 bases, with 15 bases between. DNA of the CDR3: TGTGCCAGCAGAGGGGGGGGGCTGGTGACCCAGTACTTC. Translating it yields CASRGGGLVTQYF.

Only a few counts were recorded for this clone. The chain has TRBV30 and TRBJ2-6; D unresolved. Germline V gives CDR1 GTSNPN, CDR2 SVGIG (reference sequence). V was shortened by 4 bases and J by 1 base, with 14 bases between the two germline ends. This CDR3 comprises 16 residues. The CDR3 loop reads CAWKTSPASGANVLTF. CDR3 bases: TGTGCCTGGAAGACTTCCCCGGCGTCTGGGGCCAACGTCCTGACTTTC.

This clone was seen a handful of times. This chain joins TRBV5-4 and TRBJ2-2; TRBD1 matches at 10 bases. Germline lookup yields CDR1 SGHNT and CDR2 YYREEE (reference sequence). The V segment lost 2 bases and the J segment 1 base; nucleotides outside the gene matches: 2. The CDR3 length is 16 residues. The DNA of the CDR3 is TGTGCCAGCAGCTTAGGGGACAGGGGGAACACCGGGGAGCTGTTTTTT. Encoded protein: CASSLGDRGNTGELFF.

The chain links TRBV28 to TRBJ1-3; TRBD1 aligns across 7 bases. The CDR3 length is 18 residues. From germline, CDR1 is MDHEN and CDR2 SYDVKM. J lost 5 bases, V lost 6 bases, and 19 bases had no gene match. The CDR3 is CASRPDRHDRMGRNTIYF. DNA for the CDR3: TGTGCCAGCAGACCGGACAGGCATGACAGGATGGGGCGAAACACCATATATTTT.

This chain links TRBV29-1 with TRBJ1-1, with D possibly being TRBD1 (5 bases). The V and J ends lost 5 bases and 3 bases respectively, with 13 bases between them. The germline V gene encodes CDR1 SQVTM and CDR2 ANQGSEA. The CDR3 spans 13 residues. CDR3 sequence (DNA): TGCAGCGTTTCTCGACAGTTTGACACTGAAGCTTTCTTT. This encodes CSVSRQFDTEAFF.

This clone was recorded a few times. The rearrangement joins TRBV28 to TRBJ2-7; 8 bases align to TRBD1. CDR3 length equals 13 residues. From germline, CDR1 is MDHEN and CDR2 SYDVKM. V trimming: 6 bases; J trimming: 9 bases; junction bases outside the gene matches: 10. The CDR3 is CASSRTGLEGQYF. The CDR3 DNA reads TGTGCCAGCAGCCGGACAGGGTTGGAGGGGCAGTACTTC.

The V gene is TRBV5-1, the J gene TRBJ1-1; weak D call: TRBD1 (5 bases). The V gene lost 4 bases and the J gene lost 4 bases, with 14 bases spanning the gap. The CDR3 totals 14 residues. CDR1 SGHRS and CDR2 YFSETQ come from the germline V gene. CDR3 nucleotide sequence: TGCGCCAGCAGCCCAGGGTTCGAGATCACTGAAGCTTTCTTT. Protein product: CASSPGFEITEAFF. Based on the CDR3 plus reference TRBV5-1 and TRBJ1-1, the full variable domain is KAGVTQTPRYLIKTRGQQVTLSCSPISGHRSVSWYQQTPGQGLQFLFEYFSETQRNKGNFPGRFSGRQFSNSRSEMNVSTLELGDSALYLCASSPGFEITEAFFGQGTRLTVV.

This clone was recorded a few times. V and J are TRBV7-2 and TRBJ2-7, with TRBD1 matching over 8 bases. From germline, CDR1 is SGHTA and CDR2 FQGNSA. This CDR3 contains 17 residues. The trim removed 1 base at V and 4 bases at J, leaving 12 bases unmatched. The CDR3 sequence: CASSLGVPQGGLYEQYF. As DNA, the CDR3 is TGTGCCAGCAGCTTAGGTGTCCCACAGGGGGGCCTATACGAGCAGTACTTC.

The chain joins TRBV2 to TRBJ2-5, with TRBD2 matching 8 bases. Germline assignment: CDR1 SNHLY and CDR2 FYNNEI. The CDR3 loop spans 14 amino acids. Unmatched junction bases numbered 8, after V lost 6 bases and J lost 5 bases. CDR3 DNA: TGTGCCAGCAGCCTCGGGGGGGCCTGGGAGACCCAGTACTTC. The encoded protein is CASSLGGAWETQYF.

J is TRBJ2-7 and V is TRBV5-1; D might be TRBD2 (6 bases). Trimming pared 4 bases from V and 3 bases from J, leaving 17 bases between. The CDR3 has 15 residues. Germline V gene data show CDR1 as SGHRS and CDR2 as YFSETQ. As DNA, the CDR3 is TGCGCCAGCAGCACCCTGTCGGGGGACGACTACGAGCAGTACTTC. Translated, it gives CASSTLSGDDYEQYF.

This clone appeared a few times. V and J are TRBV19 and TRBJ2-5; TRBD2 agrees at 7 bases. Germline V gene data show CDR1 as LNHDA and CDR2 as SQIVND (reference sequence). The CDR3 is made up of 14 amino acids. With V trimmed by 6 bases and J by 1 base, 5 bases remained unmatched. The CDR3 loop reads CASSMGLRQETQYF. As DNA, the CDR3 is TGTGCCAGTAGCATGGGACTACGCCAAGAGACCCAGTACTTC. Looking up the rest from reference TRBV19 and TRBJ2-5 gives the full variable domain: DGGITQSPKYLFRKEGQNVTLSCEQNLNHDAMYWYRQDPGQGLRLIYYSQIVNDFQKGDIAEGYSVSREKKESFPLTVTSAQKNPTAFYLCASSMGLRQETQYFGPGTRLLVL.

The J gene is TRBJ2-1, the V gene TRBV5-1, with 12 positions matching TRBD2. Unmatched junction bases numbered 15, after V lost 4 bases and J lost 7 bases. The germline V gene has CDR1 SGHRS and CDR2 YFSETQ. There are 18 residues in the CDR3. The CDR3, as DNA: TGCGCCAGCAGCATTGGCCCTAGACTAGCGGGAGCGGGAAATGAGCAGTTCTTC. It translates to CASSIGPRLAGAGNEQFF.

V gene TRBV18 combines with J gene TRBJ1-6; 7 positions agree with TRBD1. The CDR3 contains 15 residues. In germline, CDR1 is KGHSH, CDR2 LQKENI. J lost 4 bases, V lost 4 bases, and 4 bases had no gene match. CDR3 DNA sequence: TGTGCCAGCTCACTAACGGGACAGTATAATTCACCCCTCCACTTT. This sequence encodes CASSLTGQYNSPLHF. Drawing the rest from reference TRBV18 and TRBJ1-6, the complete variable domain is NAGVMQNPRHLVRRRGQEARLRCSPMKGHSHVYWYRQLPEEGLKFMVYLQKENIIDESGMPKERFSAEFPKEGPSILRIQQVVRGDSAAYFCASSLTGQYNSPLHFGNGTRLTVT.

This chain joins TRBV5-1 and TRBJ2-1, with 12 bases fitting TRBD2. Trimming cost V 2 bases and J 0 bases; bases outside gene matches: 3. Germline V gives CDR1 SGHRS, CDR2 YFSETQ. This CDR3 has 17 amino acids. The CDR3 DNA reads as TGCGCCAGCAGCTTCGGACTAGCGGGGTACTCCTACAATGAGCAGTTCTTC. It is translated as CASSFGLAGYSYNEQFF. Full variable domain (missing parts from reference TRBV5-1 and TRBJ2-1): KAGVTQTPRYLIKTRGQQVTLSCSPISGHRSVSWYQQTPGQGLQFLFEYFSETQRNKGNFPGRFSGRQFSNSRSEMNVSTLELGDSALYLCASSFGLAGYSYNEQFFGPGTRLTVL.

This clone occurred a few times. This rearrangement joins TRBV12-5 to TRBJ1-1; 7 positions agree with TRBD1. The CDR3 contains 13 residues. Germline V gives CDR1 LGHNT, CDR2 FRNRAP. V shed 1 base and J 11 bases; nucleotides not matched to a gene: 7. Written as DNA, the CDR3 is TGTGCTAGTGGTTTGGACAGGGGCCAAGAGGCTTTCTTT. It encodes CASGLDRGQEAFF. Full variable domain (rest looked up from reference TRBV12-5 and TRBJ1-1): DARVTQTPRHKVTEMGQEVTMRCQPILGHNTVFWYRQTMMQGLELLAYFRNRAPLDDSGMPKDRFSAEMPDATLATLKIQPSEPRDSAVYFCASGLDRGQEAFFGQGTRLTVV.

This clone was recorded a few times. In the same sample, other DNA sequences code for this CDR3. The chain couples TRBV30 to TRBJ2-7, with TRBD2 identical over 8 bases. The V gene's germline CDR1 is GTSNPN and CDR2 SVGIG (reference sequence). V dropped 0 bases and J dropped 9; count of bases not matched to a gene: 7. This CDR3 has 13 amino acids. For the CDR3, the DNA is TGTGCCTGGAGTGTACTAAGCGGGGGAGGGCAGTACTTC. This sequence encodes CAWSVLSGGGQYF.

This chain connects TRBV5-1 to TRBJ1-1; weak D call: TRBD1 (5 bases). With 3 bases removed from V and 1 base from J, the gap between germline ends came to 10 bases. This CDR3 contains 14 residues. Germline loops: CDR1 SGHRS, CDR2 YFSETQ. The CDR3 coding sequence is TGCGCCAGCAGCTCGGGACTGACGAACACTGAAGCTTTCTTT. This codes for CASSSGLTNTEAFF.

This clone turned up a few times. This chain joins TRBV6-5 and TRBJ2-5; D remains ambiguous. The V and J ends lost 0 bases and 5 bases respectively, with 16 bases between them. CDR3 length equals 16 residues. The germline CDR1 and CDR2 sequences are MNHEY and SVGAGI. The CDR3 DNA reads TGTGCCAGCAGTTACTCGATAGCCTTAGACTCGGAGACCCAGTACTTC. Its translation is CASSYSIALDSETQYF.

This clone was observed a handful of times. The CDR3 spells CAWSVLTNEQFF. In DNA, the CDR3 is TGTGCCTGGAGTGTACTTACGAATGAGCAGTTCTTC. This sequence joins TRBV30 and TRBJ2-1; the D is unclear. Trimming removed 0 bases from V and 7 bases from J, with 7 bases in between. The germline gives CDR1 GTSNPN, CDR2 SVGIG (reference sequence). This CDR3 is built from 12 residues.

This clone was seen a few times. The V gene is TRBV6-5, the J gene TRBJ2-7, with a weak D call TRBD2 (6 bases). V was clipped by 0 bases and J by 2 bases, with 14 bases between them. This CDR3 spans 16 amino acids. The germline CDR1 and CDR2 sequences are MNHEY and SVGAGI. CDR3 DNA sequence: TGTGCCAGCAGTTACTCGTCTCTAGCGACGGCCTACGAGCAGTACTTC. Residues: CASSYSSLATAYEQYF.

There are a few counts of this clone. The chain links TRBV29-1 to TRBJ1-2, with a weak D call TRBD1 (5 bases). Germline CDR1 reads SQVTM; CDR2 reads ANQGSEA. V was pared by 7 bases and J by 1 base, with 10 bases between. The CDR3 runs 12 residues. The CDR3 DNA is TGCAGCGGATCTGACAGTAACTATGGCTACACCTTC. This codes for CSGSDSNYGYTF.

The rearrangement uses TRBV6-5 and TRBJ2-7, with 10 positions matching TRBD1. In germline, CDR1 is MNHEY, CDR2 SVGAGI. Trimming removed 8 bases from V and 4 bases from J; junction bases left unmatched: 2. The CDR3 contains 12 residues. In DNA form, the CDR3 reads TGTGCCAGCCGGGACAGGGGATACGAGCAGTACTTC. This codes for CASRDRGYEQYF.

The chain employs TRBV5-4 and TRBJ2-7; D is ambiguous. Per the germline V gene, CDR1 is SGHNT and CDR2 is YYREEE (reference sequence). V lost 8 bases, J lost 0 bases, and 15 bases lay in between. The CDR3 has 14 residues. The CDR3 sequence: CASNAGPNSYEQYF. CDR3 DNA: TGTGCCAGTAACGCAGGCCCCAACTCCTACGAGCAGTACTTC.

The genes are TRBV7-9 and TRBJ1-2, with D possibly matching TRBD1 (5 bases). The CDR3 extends over 14 amino acids. Germline V lookup: CDR1 SEHNR, CDR2 FQNEAQ (reference sequence). Deletions cut 7 bases from V and 8 bases from J, with 20 bases between. The CDR3 sequence: CASNAYAGHRGYTF. The CDR3 DNA reads as TGTGCCAGCAACGCCTACGCGGGGCACCGCGGCTACACCTTC.

The V gene is TRBV2, the J gene TRBJ2-5; 7 nucleotides match TRBD1. Germline values: CDR1 SNHLY, CDR2 FYNNEI. The CDR3 has 14 amino acids. J gave up 5 bases and V 4 bases, and 7 bases lay outside the gene matches. For the CDR3, the DNA is TGTGCCAGCAGTGCCAGACAGGGCGGGGAGACCCAGTACTTC. As protein: CASSARQGGETQYF. Full variable domain (missing parts from reference TRBV2 and TRBJ2-5): EPEVTQTPSHQVTQMGQEVILRCVPISNHLYFYWYRQILGQKVEFLVSFYNNEISEKSEIFDDQFSVERPDGSNFTLKIRSTKLEDSAMYFCASSARQGGETQYFGPGTRLLVL.

A few counts support this clone. The chain employs TRBV5-5 and TRBJ2-7; D possibly corresponds to TRBD2 (6 bases). V was pared by 0 bases and J by 4 bases, with 17 bases between. Looked up from germline, CDR1 is SGHKS and CDR2 is YYEKEE (reference sequence). The CDR3 loop spans 16 amino acids. The CDR3 DNA reads as TGTGCCAGCAGCTTGGTCTTGGGAGCGGGTTCGTACGAGCAGTACTTC. It specifies CASSLVLGAGSYEQYF.

This clone has just a few counts. The chain recombines TRBV5-6 with TRBJ2-5; TRBD2 aligns across 10 bases. J was trimmed by 1 base and V by 5 bases; bases with no gene match: 5. The CDR3 is 15 amino acids. The germline V gene has CDR1 SGHDT and CDR2 YYEEEE. The CDR3 DNA follows: TGTGCCAGCAGACAGAGCGGGAGGGCCCAAGAGACCCAGTACTTC. It specifies CASRQSGRAQETQYF.

The chain is built from TRBV7-8 and TRBJ2-7; D is possibly TRBD2 (5 bases). V lost 4 bases and J lost 2, with 9 bases in between. There are 13 residues in the CDR3. Looked up from germline, CDR1 is SGHVS and CDR2 is FQNEAQ. Here the CDR3 DNA reads TGTGCCAGCAGCTCCCTAGCTACCTACGAGCAGTACTTC. Protein product: CASSSLATYEQYF.

The chain combines TRBV5-1 with TRBJ2-1; a weak D match, TRBD2 (5 bases). Trimming took off 5 bases at V and 8 bases at J, with 14 bases between the two ends. This CDR3 has 13 amino acids. Germline V lookup: CDR1 SGHRS, CDR2 YFSETQ. The chain's CDR3 is CASSHGDRDEQFF. The CDR3 nucleotides are TGCGCCAGCAGTCACGGGGATCGGGATGAGCAGTTCTTC.